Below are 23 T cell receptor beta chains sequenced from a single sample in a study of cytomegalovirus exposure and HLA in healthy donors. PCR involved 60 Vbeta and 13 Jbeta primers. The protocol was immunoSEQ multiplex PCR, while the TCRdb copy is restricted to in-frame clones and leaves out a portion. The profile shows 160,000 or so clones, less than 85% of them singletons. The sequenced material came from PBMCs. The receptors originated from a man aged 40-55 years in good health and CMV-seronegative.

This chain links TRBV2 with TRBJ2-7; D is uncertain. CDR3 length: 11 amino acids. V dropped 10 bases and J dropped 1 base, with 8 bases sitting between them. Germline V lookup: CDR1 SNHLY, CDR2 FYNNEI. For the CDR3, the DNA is TGTGCCATCGCCGGGTCCTACGAGCAGTACTTC. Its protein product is CAIAGSYEQYF. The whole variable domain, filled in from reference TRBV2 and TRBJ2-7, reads EPEVTQTPSHQVTQMGQEVILRCVPISNHLYFYWYRQILGQKVEFLVSFYNNEISEKSEIFDDQFSVERPDGSNFTLKIRSTKLEDSAMYFCAIAGSYEQYFGPGTRLTVT.

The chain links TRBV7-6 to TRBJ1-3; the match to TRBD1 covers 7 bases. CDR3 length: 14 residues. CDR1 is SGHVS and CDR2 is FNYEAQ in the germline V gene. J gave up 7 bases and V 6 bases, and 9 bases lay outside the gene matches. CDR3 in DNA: TGTGCCAGCAGACCCACAGGGGAGTGGAACACCATATATTTT. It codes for CASRPTGEWNTIYF.

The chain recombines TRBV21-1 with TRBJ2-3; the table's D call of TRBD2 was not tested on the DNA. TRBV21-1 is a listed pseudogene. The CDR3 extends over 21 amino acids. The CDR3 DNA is TGTGCCAGCACCAAAGCAGGCATTAGGGAGCGGGGGGTCCCTAAAACAGATACGCAGTATTTT. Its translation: CASTKAGIRERGVPKTDTQYF.

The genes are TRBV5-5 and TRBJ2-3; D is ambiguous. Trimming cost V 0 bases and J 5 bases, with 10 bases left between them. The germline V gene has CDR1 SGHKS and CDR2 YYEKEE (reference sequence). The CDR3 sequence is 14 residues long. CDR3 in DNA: TGTGCCAGCAGCTTGGGCGTGAGAATAGATACGCAGTATTTT. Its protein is CASSLGVRIDTQYF.

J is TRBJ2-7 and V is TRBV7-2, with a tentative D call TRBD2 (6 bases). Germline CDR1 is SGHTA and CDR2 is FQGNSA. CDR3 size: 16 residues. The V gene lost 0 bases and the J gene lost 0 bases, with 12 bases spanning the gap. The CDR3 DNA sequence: TGTGCCAGCAGCTTAGCCGGGGGAATGGGCTCCTACGAGCAGTACTTC. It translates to CASSLAGGMGSYEQYF.

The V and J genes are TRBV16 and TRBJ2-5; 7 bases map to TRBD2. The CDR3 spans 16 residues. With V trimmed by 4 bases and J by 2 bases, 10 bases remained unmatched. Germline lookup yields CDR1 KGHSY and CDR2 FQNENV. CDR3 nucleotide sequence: TGTGCCAGCAGCCTCCAGACTAGCTGGGGACAAGAGACCCAGTACTTC. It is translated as CASSLQTSWGQETQYF.

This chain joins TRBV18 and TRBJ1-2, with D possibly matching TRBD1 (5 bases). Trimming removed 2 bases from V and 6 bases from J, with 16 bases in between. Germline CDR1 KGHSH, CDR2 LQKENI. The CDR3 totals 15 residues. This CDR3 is CASSPIRRDGHGYTF. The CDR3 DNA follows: TGTGCCAGCTCACCAATAAGGAGGGACGGGCATGGCTACACCTTC. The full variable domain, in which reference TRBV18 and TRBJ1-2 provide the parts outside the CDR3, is NAGVMQNPRHLVRRRGQEARLRCSPMKGHSHVYWYRQLPEEGLKFMVYLQKENIIDESGMPKERFSAEFPKEGPSILRIQQVVRGDSAAYFCASSPIRRDGHGYTFGSGTRLTVV.

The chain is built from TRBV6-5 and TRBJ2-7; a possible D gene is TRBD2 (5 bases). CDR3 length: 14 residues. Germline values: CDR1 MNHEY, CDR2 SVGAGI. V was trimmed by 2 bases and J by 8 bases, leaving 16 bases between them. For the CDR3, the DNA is TGTGCCAGCAGTTACCGAGGAGGCTCCGGCCAGCAGTACTTC. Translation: CASSYRGGSGQQYF.

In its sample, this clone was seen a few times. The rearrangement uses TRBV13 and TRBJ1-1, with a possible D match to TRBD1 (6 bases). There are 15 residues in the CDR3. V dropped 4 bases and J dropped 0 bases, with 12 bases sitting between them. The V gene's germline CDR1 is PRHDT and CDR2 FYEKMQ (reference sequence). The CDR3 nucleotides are TGTGCCAGCAGCTCCCGGACAGCCTTGAACACTGAAGCTTTCTTT. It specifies CASSSRTALNTEAFF. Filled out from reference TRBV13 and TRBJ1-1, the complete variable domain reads AAGVIQSPRHLIKEKRETATLKCYPIPRHDTVYWYQQGPGQDPQFLISFYEKMQSDKGSIPDRFSAQQFSDYHSELNMSSLELGDSALYFCASSSRTALNTEAFFGQGTRLTVV.

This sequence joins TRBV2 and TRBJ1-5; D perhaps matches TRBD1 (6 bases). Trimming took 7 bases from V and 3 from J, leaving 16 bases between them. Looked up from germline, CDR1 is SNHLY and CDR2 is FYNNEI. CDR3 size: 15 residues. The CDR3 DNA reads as TGTGCCAGCACCCCTCAAAGGGGGTACAATCAGCCCCAGCATTTT. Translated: CASTPQRGYNQPQHF.

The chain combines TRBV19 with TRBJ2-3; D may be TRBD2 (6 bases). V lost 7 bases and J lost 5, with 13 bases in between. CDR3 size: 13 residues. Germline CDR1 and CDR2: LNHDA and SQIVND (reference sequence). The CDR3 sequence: CASTTLGGDTQYF. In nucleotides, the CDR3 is TGTGCCAGTACTACTCTGGGGGGAGATACGCAGTATTTT.

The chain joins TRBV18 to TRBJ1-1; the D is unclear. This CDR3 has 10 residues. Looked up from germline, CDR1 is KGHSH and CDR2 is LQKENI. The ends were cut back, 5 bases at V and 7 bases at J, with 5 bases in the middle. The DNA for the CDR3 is TGTGCCAGCTCAAACGGTGAAGCTTTCTTT. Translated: CASSNGEAFF.

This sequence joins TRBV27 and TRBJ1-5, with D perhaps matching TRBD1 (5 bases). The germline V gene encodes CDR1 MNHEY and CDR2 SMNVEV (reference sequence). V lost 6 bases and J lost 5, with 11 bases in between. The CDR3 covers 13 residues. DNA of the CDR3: TGTGCCAGCAGCCAGACAGCAGATCAGCCCCAGCATTTT. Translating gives CASSQTADQPQHF.

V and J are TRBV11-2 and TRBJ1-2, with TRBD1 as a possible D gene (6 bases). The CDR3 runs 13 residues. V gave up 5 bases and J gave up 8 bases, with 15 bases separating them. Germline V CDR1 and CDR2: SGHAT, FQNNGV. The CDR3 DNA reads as TGTGCCAGCAGCGCTGACAGGATGCGCGGCTACACCTTC. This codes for CASSADRMRGYTF. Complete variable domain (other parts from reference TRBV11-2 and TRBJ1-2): EAGVAQSPRYKIIEKRQSVAFWCNPISGHATLYWYQQILGQGPKLLIQFQNNGVVDDSQLPKDRFSAERLKGVDSTLKIQPAKLEDSAVYLCASSADRMRGYTFGSGTRLTVV.

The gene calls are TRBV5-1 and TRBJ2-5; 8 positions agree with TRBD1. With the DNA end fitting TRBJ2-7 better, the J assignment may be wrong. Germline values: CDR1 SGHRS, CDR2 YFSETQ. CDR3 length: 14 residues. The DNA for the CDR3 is TGCGCCAGCAGCTTCGAGACAGGGGTCTACGAGCAGTACTTC. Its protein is CASSFETGVYEQYF.

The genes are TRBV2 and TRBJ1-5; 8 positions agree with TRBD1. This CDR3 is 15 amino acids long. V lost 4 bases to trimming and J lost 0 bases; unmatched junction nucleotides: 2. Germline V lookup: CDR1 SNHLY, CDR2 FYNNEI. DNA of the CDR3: TGTGCCAGCAGTGGGGACAGGTTTAGCAATCAGCCCCAGCATTTT. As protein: CASSGDRFSNQPQHF.

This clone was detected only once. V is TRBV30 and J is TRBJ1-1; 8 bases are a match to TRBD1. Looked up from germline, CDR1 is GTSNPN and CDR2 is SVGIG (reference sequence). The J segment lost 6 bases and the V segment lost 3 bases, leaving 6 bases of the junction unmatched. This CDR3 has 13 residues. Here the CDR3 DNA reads TGTGCCTGGAGCGAGGGGACAGGTGCTGAAGCTTTCTTT. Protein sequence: CAWSEGTGAEAFF.

The CDR3 spells CASSTLTGGASWNYGYTF. As DNA, the CDR3 is TGTGCCAGTAGTACCCTCACAGGGGGCGCTTCATGGAACTATGGCTACACCTTC. The chain employs TRBV19 and TRBJ1-2; 9 positions agree with TRBD1. Germline lookup yields CDR1 LNHDA and CDR2 SQIVND (reference sequence). The CDR3 has 18 residues. Trimming took 4 bases from V and 2 from J; bases not matched to a gene: 14.

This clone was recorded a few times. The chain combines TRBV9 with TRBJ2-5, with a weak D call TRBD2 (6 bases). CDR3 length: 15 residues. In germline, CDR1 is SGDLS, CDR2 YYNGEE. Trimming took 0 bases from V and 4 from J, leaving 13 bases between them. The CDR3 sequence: CASSVAGVLGETQYF. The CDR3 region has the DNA TGTGCCAGCAGCGTAGCGGGGGTGCTCGGAGAGACCCAGTACTTC.

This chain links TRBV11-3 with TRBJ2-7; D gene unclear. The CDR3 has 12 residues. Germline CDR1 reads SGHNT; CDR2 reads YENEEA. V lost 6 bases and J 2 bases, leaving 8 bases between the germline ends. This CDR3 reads CASSGGTYEQYF. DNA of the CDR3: TGTGCCAGCAGTGGCGGTACCTACGAGCAGTACTTC.

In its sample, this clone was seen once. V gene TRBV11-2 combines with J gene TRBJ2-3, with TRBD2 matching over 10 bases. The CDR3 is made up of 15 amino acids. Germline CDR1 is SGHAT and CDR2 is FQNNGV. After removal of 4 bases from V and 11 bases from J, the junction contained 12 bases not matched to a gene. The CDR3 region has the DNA TGTGCCAGCAGCTCGCCGGGACTAGCGAGGGAGGAGCAGTATTTT. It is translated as CASSSPGLAREEQYF.

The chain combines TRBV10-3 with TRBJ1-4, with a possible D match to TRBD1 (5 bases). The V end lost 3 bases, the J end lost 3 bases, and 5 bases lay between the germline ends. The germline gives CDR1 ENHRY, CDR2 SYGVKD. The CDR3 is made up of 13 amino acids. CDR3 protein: CAISDRANEKLFF. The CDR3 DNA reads TGTGCCATCAGTGACAGGGCTAATGAAAAACTGTTTTTT.

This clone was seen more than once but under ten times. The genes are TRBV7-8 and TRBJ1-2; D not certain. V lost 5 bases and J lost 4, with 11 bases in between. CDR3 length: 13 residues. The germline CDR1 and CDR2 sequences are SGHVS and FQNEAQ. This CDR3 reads CASSIQDLYGYTF. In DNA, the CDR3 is TGTGCCAGCAGCATTCAGGATCTCTATGGCTACACCTTC.